Described below is a single TCR beta chain sequence and its context. In its sample, this clonotype was seen a few times. Its antigen target is currently unknown. No much larger clonotype is one base removed from it; base qualities were not supplied. Without any cell sorting, total RNA and DNA were co-extracted from approximately 20-30 mg of bulk tissue using the AllPrep DNA/RNA mini kit. Between November 2015 and early 2016, roughly 5 patients in China with histopathologically diagnosed primary liver carcinoma had their tumors surgically resected. At the time of sampling, the patients had chronic HBV infection and had not received any treatment. Five spatially separated regions were sampled per tumor: superior, inferior, left-lateral and right-lateral poles, plus the tumor centre. Histology showed that every tumor sample contained more than 80% viable tumor cells. Pieces of fresh tumor and adjacent tissue were cut in half, with one half kept in RNAlater at -80 degrees C and the other half sent for histology.

The data belong to a study of tumor-infiltrating lymphocytes in primary liver carcinoma (dated by TCRdb to about 2017). In the study overall: Of the five patients (three men and two women, aged 30 to 69 years), four had hepatocellular carcinoma and one had combined HCC and intrahepatic cholangiocarcinoma. TCRbeta repertoire sequencing covered 35 specimens from 5 patients: roughly 25 tumor regions, 5 adjacent noncancerous liver tissues and 5 peripheral blood samples. Technical replicate repertoires showed high reproducibility, with mean shared-clone rates roughly 0.87 and correlation coefficients above 0.95. Across five regions of each liver tumor, along with adjacent normal tissue and blood, the study brought together TCRbeta repertoire sequencing, expression microarrays and whole-exome sequencing. The five patients had tumors staged T1-T3 N0M0, with maximum diameters ranging from roughly 4 to 10 cm. Each sample produced about 3.5 to 8 million productive TCRbeta reads, and read depth showed no significant difference between tissue types. The 25 or so tumor region samples were profiled with Agilent mRNA microarrays so that TCRbeta repertoire diversity could be related to the local molecular phenotype.

Starting from approximately 0.5 ug total RNA, TCRbeta-specific cDNA was produced by reverse transcription with a constant-region primer and ProtoScript II reverse transcriptase. Construction of the TCRbeta libraries relied on three nested rounds of multiplex PCR, following a slightly modified ARM-PCR procedure. Each of the first two PCR rounds ran for approximately 9 cycles and used multiplex TRBV1-TRBV30 forward primers together with a Cbeta reverse primer. Sample barcodes and Illumina adapters were added in a final 25-cycle PCR using Deep VentR polymerase. Before sequencing, amplicons of 200-500 bp were gel-purified using a QIAquick gel extraction kit. An Illumina HiSeq 2500 was used to sequence the TCRbeta amplicons, generating 250-bp paired-end reads. Turning to the authors' computational methods: Reads were quality-trimmed with Trimmomatic v0.33, and paired reads were merged with FLASH v1.2.11 to recover full CDR3 sequences. MiGEC v1.2.1b assigned V, D and J germline segments to the rearranged TCRbeta sequences. Clonotype statistics and Shannon-Wiener diversity indices were computed with VDJtools v1.0.0. To cut down on sampling bias, every analysis after diversity analysis relied on just the 250 most abundant clonotypes from each sample. TCRdb's own reprocessing of the public reads used fastp at Q25 and MiXCR and kept productive beta chains. Rows with a matching CDR3 protein are joined into one entry that keeps the most common DNA and genes. None of the V and J calls come from the authors' own analysis; TCRdb made them. This sample is represented by roughly 25,000 distinct CDR3 sequences; approximately 80% of them were singletons. The top ten constitute around 29% of the sample.

The CDR3 starts with the cysteine, ends with the phenylalanine, and has 13 residues. Of the read, only the CDR3 DNA is kept; its 39 bases are in frame from base 1. Trimming takes 6 bases from V and 6 bases from J, and the germline ends sit 13 bases apart. The germline V gene (reference sequence) provides CDR1 SGHKS and CDR2 YYEKEE. What the study reported, not specific to this receptor: Only roughly 8-25% of top clones appeared in all five regions of a tumor, which suggests that tumor-infiltrating T cells are spatially heterogeneous. Only the TCR beta chain was sequenced, so true repertoire diversity is likely underestimated because unpaired alpha chains were not captured. With just 4 to 6 patients in the study, the authors point out that the findings should be validated in a larger study. Because the samples were bulk and unsorted, CD4+ and CD8+ T cell repertoires could not be compared. A significantly larger repertoire fraction was made up by the top 250 clones in tumors than in blood (p = 0.039). Repertoire overlap was higher between tumor regions (mean about 36%) than tumor-adjacent (approximately 17%) or tumor-blood (approximately 14%) pairs, consistent with antigen-driven expansion.

Recombination joined TRBV5-5 with TRBJ2-1, with the D gene not clear enough to name. This sequence originates from a woman aged 30 to 39 with primary liver carcinoma and hepatitis B virus infection. Sequencing input: liver tumor tissue from sampling region 5. The sample's cell subset or site, from its label and the paper: tumor region T5, tumor centre. The CDR3 here reads CASNLGLFNEQFF. The nucleotides read TGTGCCAGCAACTTAGGGCTATTCAATGAGCAGTTCTTC.